This passage covers 5 T cell receptor beta chains from one sample sequenced in a study of cytomegalovirus exposure and HLA in healthy donors. PCR used 60 Vbeta primers and 13 Jbeta primers. Profiling relied on immunoSEQ multiplex PCR, and the TCRdb table lists in-frame clones only, not all of them. The data show 140,000 to 150,000 clones, with 84% seen just once and approximately 2.7% held by the top ten. Sequencing was done on a sample of PBMCs. The receptors stem from a boy aged 2-15 years in good health and CMV-seronegative.

The CDR3 region has the DNA TGCAGCGTTGAAGTTCTCGACCCGGGAGGGATTTTTAGCACAGATACGCAGTATTTT. This sequence encodes CSVEVLDPGGIFSTDTQYF. This sequence joins TRBV29-1 and TRBJ2-3; the match to TRBD2 covers 8 bases. V shed 1 base and J 0 bases; nucleotides not matched to a gene: 15. CDR3 length: 19 residues. The V gene's germline CDR1 is SQVTM and CDR2 ANQGSEA.

The chain uses TRBV28 and TRBJ2-2; 12 bases line up with TRBD2. The CDR3 length is 17 residues. Germline V gives CDR1 MDHEN, CDR2 SYDVKM. J lost 4 bases, V lost 6 bases, and 9 bases had no gene match. The CDR3: CASSYDPGLAGTGELFF. In DNA form, the CDR3 reads TGTGCCAGCAGCTATGACCCGGGACTAGCGGGCACCGGGGAGCTGTTTTTT.

This sequence joins TRBV6-5 and TRBJ1-1; a possible D gene is TRBD1 (5 bases). Germline-derived CDR1 and CDR2 are MNHEY and SVGAGI. CDR3 size: 12 residues. With 5 bases removed from V and 5 bases from J, the gap between germline ends came to 9 bases. The CDR3 DNA is TGTGCCAGCAGTGGGGGGGGGACTGAAGCTTTCTTT. Its protein is CASSGGGTEAFF.

The rearrangement uses TRBV5-6 and TRBJ2-5; D may be TRBD2 (6 bases). TRBJ2-7 explains the end of the DNA better; the J call may be wrong. CDR1 and CDR2 (germline): SGHDT, YYEEEE. The CDR3 covers 14 residues. The chain's CDR3 is CASSLDSGDYEQYF. The CDR3 DNA sequence: TGTGCCAGCAGCTTGGATTCGGGGGACTACGAGCAGTACTTC.

CDR3: CASSLWPSGGNEQFF. As DNA, the CDR3 is TGTGCCAGCAGCTTATGGCCTAGCGGGGGGAATGAGCAGTTCTTC. This chain uses TRBV7-9 with TRBJ2-1; TRBD2 matches 11 bases. This CDR3 spans 15 amino acids. Germline lookup yields CDR1 SEHNR and CDR2 FQNEAQ (reference sequence). J gave up 7 bases and V 2 bases, and 4 bases lay outside the gene matches.